Following are 23 T cell receptor beta chains from one sample sequenced in a study of vaccination effects on CD4 cells after COVID-19. Generated by immunoSEQ multiplex PCR, the TCRdb table keeps only in-frame clones and is missing some. The repertoire holds approximately 40,000 clones, with 55% to 75% as singletons. Their antigens are not known. Viral peptide pool expansion of antigen-specific CD4+ T cells preceded sequencing in the ViraFEST assay. Isolation of CD4+ T cells took place after ten to eleven days of culture. No vaccinee had earlier SARS-CoV-2 infection, and nucleocapsid antibodies were negative. Material: CD4+ T cells from PBMCs cultured with SARS-CoV-2 spike peptides, obtained before COVID-19 vaccination. These receptors came from a human donor who received a COVID-19 vaccine.

The rearrangement uses TRBV2 and TRBJ2-5, with D hard to call. The germline V and J ends were trimmed by 6 bases and 4 bases, with 3 bases remaining between them. The germline CDR1 and CDR2 sequences are SNHLY and FYNNEI. There are 10 residues in the CDR3. DNA for the CDR3: TGTGCCAGCAGAGGAGAGACCCAGTACTTC. Protein: CASRGETQYF.

CDR3 DNA: TGTGCCAGCAGTTACCAGTCGATGACAGGGCACACAGATACGCAGTATTTT. Protein product: CASSYQSMTGHTDTQYF. The chain links TRBV6-2 or TRBV6-3 to TRBJ2-3, with 7 bases lining up with TRBD1. The V and J ends lost 2 bases and 2 bases, in that order; junction bases with no gene match: 10. This CDR3 has 17 residues. CDR1 is MNHEY and CDR2 is SVGEGT in the germline V gene.

This sequence joins TRBV30 and TRBJ1-5; 8 bases fit TRBD1. The germline CDR1 and CDR2 sequences are GTSNPN and SVGIG (reference sequence). V was clipped by 2 bases and J by 5 bases; unmatched bases: 2. This CDR3 has 13 amino acids. Here the CDR3 reads CAWSPGQDQPQHF. As DNA, the CDR3 is TGTGCCTGGAGTCCGGGACAGGATCAGCCCCAGCATTTT. Based on the CDR3 plus reference TRBV30 and TRBJ1-5, the full variable domain is SQTIHQWPATLVQPVGSPLSLECTVEGTSNPNLYWYRQAAGRGLQLLFYSVGIGQISSEVPQNLSASRPQDRQFILSSKKLLLSDSGFYLCAWSPGQDQPQHFGDGTRLSIL.

This clone has a handful of counts. J is TRBJ1-5 and V is TRBV4-1; no clear D gene. This CDR3 has 15 residues. The V gene's germline CDR1 is MGHRA and CDR2 YSYEKL. Trimming cost V 0 bases and J 0 bases, with 6 bases left between them. As DNA, the CDR3 is TGCGCCAGCAGCCAAGATCGGTATAGCAATCAGCCCCAGCATTTT. Its translation is CASSQDRYSNQPQHF.

This sequence joins TRBV15 and TRBJ2-1; D could derive from TRBD1 or TRBD2 (6 bases each). Germline lookup yields CDR1 LNHNV and CDR2 YYDKDF (reference sequence). V was pared by 5 bases and J by 2 bases, with 22 bases between. The CDR3 loop spans 18 amino acids. CDR3 in amino acids: CATSLGGLGQLAYNEQFF. The CDR3 coding sequence is TGTGCCACCAGCCTAGGGGGGCTAGGACAGTTAGCCTACAATGAGCAGTTCTTC.

The chain carries TRBV7-6 and TRBJ1-1; tentative D call: TRBD1 (5 bases). This CDR3 region has 16 residues. V shed 6 bases and J shed 2 bases, with 19 bases lying between them. Germline V gene sequence: CDR1 SGHVS, CDR2 FNYEAQ. The CDR3 region is CASSPRATGPNTEAFF. The CDR3 DNA is TGTGCCAGCAGTCCCCGAGCTACAGGTCCAAACACTGAAGCTTTCTTT.

This clone has just one count. CDR3 DNA: TGTGCCAGCAGGGAAAAGGGTGGAAACACCATATATTTT. Its translation is CASREKGGNTIYF. The chain has TRBV4-2 and TRBJ1-3, with D unclear. V was clipped by 6 bases and J by 3 bases, with 9 bases between them. The CDR3 runs 13 residues. The germline gives CDR1 LGHNA, CDR2 YNFKEQ.

The chain links TRBV2 to TRBJ1-2; perhaps TRBD1 as D (6 bases). Deletions cut 6 bases from V and 2 bases from J, with 13 bases between. In germline, CDR1 is SNHLY, CDR2 FYNNEI. The CDR3 is made up of 14 amino acids. This CDR3 is CASRTSRGNYGYTF. In DNA, the CDR3 is TGTGCCAGCAGAACAAGCAGGGGCAACTATGGCTACACCTTC.

Notes on this clone: One end of the junction fails to match germline, which may point to a read error. The chain uses TRBV19 and TRBJ2-2; tentative D call: TRBD2 (5 bases). From germline, CDR1 is LNHDA and CDR2 SQIVND (reference sequence). The CDR3 has 12 amino acids. CDR3 in DNA: TGCGCGAGCGGCAGTGCCCCCGGGGAGCTGTTTTTT. This translates into CASGSAPGELFF.

This chain joins TRBV7-8 and TRBJ2-7, with TRBD1 matching 8 bases. This CDR3 contains 13 residues. CDR1 and CDR2 (germline): SGHVS, FQNEAQ. Trimming took 6 bases from V and 6 from J; bases not matched to a gene: 7. The CDR3 bases are TGTGCCAGCAGTCGTGGACAGGGCGGCGAGCAGTACTTC. Amino acid sequence: CASSRGQGGEQYF.

The chain couples TRBV10-1 to TRBJ2-7, with 9 bases matching TRBD1. CDR1 WNHNN and CDR2 SYGVQD come from the germline V gene (reference sequence). Germline trimming cut 5 bases from V and 0 bases from J; bases unmatched to any gene: 8. The CDR3 contains 16 residues. The CDR3, as DNA: TGCGCCAGCAGTCCCCCGGACAGGGGCCGCTCCTACGAGCAGTACTTC. It is translated as CASSPPDRGRSYEQYF.

The chain couples TRBV9 to TRBJ1-4, with TRBD1 matching 8 bases. This CDR3 contains 16 residues. Germline V gives CDR1 SGDLS, CDR2 YYNGEE. Losses at the gene ends were 1 base for V and 3 bases for J; bases not matched to a gene: 5. The DNA of the CDR3 is TGTGCCAGCAGCGTATCAGGGGGCCGATCTAATGAAAAACTGTTTTTT. This gives the protein CASSVSGGRSNEKLFF.

CDR3 loop: CASSQGTGVGTEAFF. The DNA of the CDR3 is TGCGCCAGCAGCCAAGGGACAGGGGTGGGCACTGAAGCTTTCTTT. The V gene is TRBV5-1, the J gene TRBJ1-1; 10 positions agree with TRBD1. The CDR3 loop spans 15 amino acids. In germline, CDR1 is SGHRS, CDR2 YFSETQ. V lost 4 bases and J lost 4; bases outside the gene matches: 7.

This clone was counted only a few times. This chain connects TRBV19 to TRBJ1-2, with D tentatively TRBD1 (5 bases). The CDR3 is 15 residues long. The V gene lost 5 bases and the J gene lost 4 bases, with 17 bases spanning the gap. Looked up from germline, CDR1 is LNHDA and CDR2 is SQIVND (reference sequence). The CDR3 region is CASSAWDRPTYGYTF. The CDR3, as DNA: TGTGCCAGTAGTGCCTGGGACCGCCCGACCTATGGCTACACCTTC.

The chain employs TRBV30 and TRBJ1-5; maybe TRBD1 (5 bases). The germline V and J ends were trimmed by 2 bases and 5 bases, with 10 bases remaining between them. This CDR3 comprises 13 residues. Germline assignment: CDR1 GTSNPN and CDR2 SVGIG (reference sequence). CDR3 region: CAWSPGSYQPQHF. In nucleotides, the CDR3 is TGTGCCTGGAGTCCAGGGAGTTATCAGCCCCAGCATTTT.

This chain uses TRBV7-3 with TRBJ1-1, with D unresolved. Trimming removed 2 bases from V and 4 bases from J, with 8 bases in between. CDR1 and CDR2 (germline): SGHTA, FQGTGA. The CDR3 spans 13 residues. The CDR3 here is CASSLVGLTEAFF. CDR3 sequence (DNA): TGTGCCAGCAGCTTAGTGGGCCTCACTGAAGCTTTCTTT.

The chain links TRBV4-1 to TRBJ2-7; 9 bases align to TRBD1. V lost 8 bases to trimming and J lost 3 bases; unmatched junction nucleotides: 5. The CDR3 spans 13 residues. Germline loops: CDR1 MGHRA, CDR2 YSYEKL. CDR3 region: CASSGQGGYEQYF. Here the CDR3 DNA reads TGCGCCAGCTCGGGACAGGGAGGCTACGAGCAGTACTTC.

This clone was counted at least ten times. This rearrangement joins TRBV28 to TRBJ2-6, with D possibly matching TRBD1 (5 bases). Per germline, CDR1 MDHEN and CDR2 SYDVKM. The CDR3 consists of 18 residues. Trimming stripped 2 bases from V and 0 bases from J, with 14 bases between. The CDR3: CASSLAGHYSSGANVLTF. The CDR3 DNA follows: TGTGCCAGCAGTTTAGCAGGGCACTATAGCTCTGGGGCCAACGTCCTGACTTTC.

V gene TRBV28 combines with J gene TRBJ2-1, with D uncertain. In germline, CDR1 is MDHEN, CDR2 SYDVKM. The V end lost 6 bases, the J end lost 2 bases, and 8 bases lay between the germline ends. The CDR3 consists of 13 residues. This CDR3 reads CASSTDPYNEQFF. For the CDR3, the DNA is TGTGCCAGCAGCACGGACCCCTACAATGAGCAGTTCTTC. Together with reference TRBV28 and TRBJ2-1, the CDR3 gives the full variable domain: DVKVTQSSRYLVKRTGEKVFLECVQDMDHENMFWYRQDPGLGLRLIYFSYDVKMKEKGDIPEGYSVSREKKERFSLILESASTNQTSMYLCASSTDPYNEQFFGPGTRLTVL.

This clone has more than one count but fewer than ten. V is TRBV12-3 or TRBV12-4 and J is TRBJ1-1; D is undetermined. The CDR3 runs to 13 residues. Deletions cut 5 bases from V and 4 bases from J, with 11 bases between. DNA of the CDR3: TGTGCCAGCAGTACTAGGGAGGGCACTGAAGCTTTCTTT. Its protein is CASSTREGTEAFF.

J is TRBJ2-3 and V is TRBV5-4; 8 bases match TRBD1. Germline V gene lookup returns CDR1 SGHNT and CDR2 YYREEE (reference sequence). The CDR3 length is 18 residues. After removal of 1 base from V and 0 bases from J, the junction contained 10 bases not matched to a gene. The CDR3, as DNA: TGTGCCAGCAGCTTGCAGGGGGCGAGCGGGTCTAGCACAGATACGCAGTATTTT. It specifies CASSLQGASGSSTDTQYF.

The chain couples TRBV6-5 to TRBJ1-1; D gene unclear. The germline V and J ends were trimmed by 5 bases and 0 bases, with 10 bases remaining between them. Germline CDR1 MNHEY, CDR2 SVGAGI. The CDR3 runs to 14 residues. The CDR3: CASSRTEMNTEAFF. The CDR3, as DNA: TGTGCCAGCAGTCGGACTGAAATGAACACTGAAGCTTTCTTT.

The genes are TRBV9 and TRBJ2-6; D gene unclear. The CDR3 consists of 16 residues. The germline CDR1 and CDR2 sequences are SGDLS and YYNGEE. The V end lost 3 bases, the J end lost 0 bases, and 10 bases lay between the germline ends. CDR3 in DNA: TGTGCCAGCAGCGGGAGAGACGGCTCTGGGGCCAACGTCCTGACTTTC. Translated, it gives CASSGRDGSGANVLTF.